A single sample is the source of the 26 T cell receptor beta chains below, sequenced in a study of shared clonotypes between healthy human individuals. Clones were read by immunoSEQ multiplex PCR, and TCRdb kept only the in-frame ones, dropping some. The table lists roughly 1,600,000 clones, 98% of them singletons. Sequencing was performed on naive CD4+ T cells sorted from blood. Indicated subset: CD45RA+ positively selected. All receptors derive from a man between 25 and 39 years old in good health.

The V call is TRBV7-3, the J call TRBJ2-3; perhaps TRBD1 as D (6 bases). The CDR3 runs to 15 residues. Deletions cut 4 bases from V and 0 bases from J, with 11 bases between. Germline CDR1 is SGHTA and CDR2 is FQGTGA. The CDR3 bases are TGTGCCAGCAGCTACACAGGGTCAAGCACAGATACGCAGTATTTT. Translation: CASSYTGSSTDTQYF.

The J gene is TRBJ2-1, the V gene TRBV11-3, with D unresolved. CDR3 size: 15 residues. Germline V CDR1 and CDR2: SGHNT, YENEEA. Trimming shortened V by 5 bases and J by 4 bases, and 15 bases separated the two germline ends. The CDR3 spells CASSILAGAYNEQFF. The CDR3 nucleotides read TGTGCCAGCAGCATCCTTGCAGGAGCGTACAATGAGCAGTTCTTC.

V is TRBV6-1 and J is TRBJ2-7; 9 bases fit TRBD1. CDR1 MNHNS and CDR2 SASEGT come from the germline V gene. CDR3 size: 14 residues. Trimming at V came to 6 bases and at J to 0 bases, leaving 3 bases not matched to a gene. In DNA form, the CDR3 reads TGTGCCAGCAGACGGACAGGGGACTCCTACGAGCAGTACTTC. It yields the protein CASRRTGDSYEQYF.

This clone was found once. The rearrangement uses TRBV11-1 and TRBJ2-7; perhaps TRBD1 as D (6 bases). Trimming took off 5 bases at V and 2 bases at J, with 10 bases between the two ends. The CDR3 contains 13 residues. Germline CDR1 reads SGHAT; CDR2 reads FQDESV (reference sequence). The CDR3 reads CASSAGTTYEQYF. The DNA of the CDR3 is TGTGCCAGCAGCGCCGGGACAACCTACGAGCAGTACTTC.

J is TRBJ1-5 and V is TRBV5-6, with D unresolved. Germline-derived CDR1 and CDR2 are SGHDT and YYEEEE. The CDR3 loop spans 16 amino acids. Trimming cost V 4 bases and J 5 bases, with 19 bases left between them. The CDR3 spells CASSTLQSGHHQPQHF. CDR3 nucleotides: TGTGCCAGCAGCACCTTGCAGTCTGGGCACCATCAGCCCCAGCATTTT.

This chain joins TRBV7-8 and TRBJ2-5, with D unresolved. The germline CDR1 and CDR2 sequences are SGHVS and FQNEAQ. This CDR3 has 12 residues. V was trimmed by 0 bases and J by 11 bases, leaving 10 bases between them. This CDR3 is CASSLAQAQQYF. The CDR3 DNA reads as TGTGCCAGCAGCTTAGCTCAGGCCCAGCAGTACTTC.

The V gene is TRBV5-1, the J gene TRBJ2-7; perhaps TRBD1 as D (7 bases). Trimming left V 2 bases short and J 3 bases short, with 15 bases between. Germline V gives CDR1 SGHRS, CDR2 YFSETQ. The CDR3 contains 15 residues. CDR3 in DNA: TGCGCCAGCAGCTTAACAGGGGCGCGGGGCTACGAGCAGTACTTC. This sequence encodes CASSLTGARGYEQYF.

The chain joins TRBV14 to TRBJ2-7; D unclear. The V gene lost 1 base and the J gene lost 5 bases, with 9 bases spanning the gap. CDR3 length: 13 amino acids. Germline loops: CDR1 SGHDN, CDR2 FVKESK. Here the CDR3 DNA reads TGTGCCAGCAGCCAAGTTATAGGGCACGAGCAGTACTTC. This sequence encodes CASSQVIGHEQYF.

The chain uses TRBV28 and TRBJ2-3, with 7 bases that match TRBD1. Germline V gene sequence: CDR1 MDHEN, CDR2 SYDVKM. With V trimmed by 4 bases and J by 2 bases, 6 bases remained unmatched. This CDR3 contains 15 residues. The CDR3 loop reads CASSSAGTATDTQYF. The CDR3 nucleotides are TGTGCCAGCAGTTCCGCCGGGACAGCCACAGATACGCAGTATTTT.

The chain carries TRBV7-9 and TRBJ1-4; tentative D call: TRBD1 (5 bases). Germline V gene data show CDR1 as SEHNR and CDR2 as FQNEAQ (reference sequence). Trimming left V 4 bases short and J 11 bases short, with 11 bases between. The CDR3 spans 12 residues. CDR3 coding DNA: TGTGCCAGCAGCTCTGGACGGGGGAAACTGTTTTTT. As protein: CASSSGRGKLFF.

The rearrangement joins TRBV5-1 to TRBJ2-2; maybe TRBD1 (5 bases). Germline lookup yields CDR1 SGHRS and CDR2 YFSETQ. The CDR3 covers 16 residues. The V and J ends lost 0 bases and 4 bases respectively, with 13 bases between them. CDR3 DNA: TGCGCCAGCAGCTTGGGGCCTCAAGGGGCCACCGGGGAGCTGTTTTTT. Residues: CASSLGPQGATGELFF. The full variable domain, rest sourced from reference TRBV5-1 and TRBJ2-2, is KAGVTQTPRYLIKTRGQQVTLSCSPISGHRSVSWYQQTPGQGLQFLFEYFSETQRNKGNFPGRFSGRQFSNSRSEMNVSTLELGDSALYLCASSLGPQGATGELFFGEGSRLTVL.

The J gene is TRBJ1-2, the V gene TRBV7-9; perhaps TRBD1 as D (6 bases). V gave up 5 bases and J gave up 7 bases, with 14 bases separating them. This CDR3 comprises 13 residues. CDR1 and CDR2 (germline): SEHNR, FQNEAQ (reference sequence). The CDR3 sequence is CASSLRQVGGYTF. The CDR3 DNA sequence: TGTGCCAGCAGCCTTCGACAGGTTGGTGGCTACACCTTC.

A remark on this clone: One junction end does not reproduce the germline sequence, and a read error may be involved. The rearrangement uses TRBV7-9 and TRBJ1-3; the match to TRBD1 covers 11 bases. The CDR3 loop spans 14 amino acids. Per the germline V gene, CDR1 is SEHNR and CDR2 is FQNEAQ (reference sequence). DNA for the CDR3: TGTGCCAGCAGCTTCCTTGCGTACGGACAGGGGGCAGATTTT. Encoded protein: CASSFLAYGQGADF.

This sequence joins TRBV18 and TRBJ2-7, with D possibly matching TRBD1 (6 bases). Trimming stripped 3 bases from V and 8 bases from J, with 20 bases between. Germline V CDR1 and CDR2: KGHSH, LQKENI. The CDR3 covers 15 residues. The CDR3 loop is CASSPSSQGLQKQYF. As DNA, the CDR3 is TGTGCCAGCTCACCGTCCTCCCAGGGGCTTCAAAAGCAGTACTTC.

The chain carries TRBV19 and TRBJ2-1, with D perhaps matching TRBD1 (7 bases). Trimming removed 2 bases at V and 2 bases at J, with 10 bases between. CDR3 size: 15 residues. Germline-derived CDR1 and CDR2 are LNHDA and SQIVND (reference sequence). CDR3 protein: CASSISGGPYNEQFF. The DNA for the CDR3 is TGTGCCAGTAGTATATCAGGGGGGCCCTACAATGAGCAGTTCTTC.

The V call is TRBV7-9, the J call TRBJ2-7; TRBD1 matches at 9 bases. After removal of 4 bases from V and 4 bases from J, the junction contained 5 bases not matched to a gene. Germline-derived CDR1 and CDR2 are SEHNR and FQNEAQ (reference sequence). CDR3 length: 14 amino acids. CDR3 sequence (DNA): TGTGCCAGCAGCTGGTGGGACAGGGATTACGAGCAGTACTTC. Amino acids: CASSWWDRDYEQYF.

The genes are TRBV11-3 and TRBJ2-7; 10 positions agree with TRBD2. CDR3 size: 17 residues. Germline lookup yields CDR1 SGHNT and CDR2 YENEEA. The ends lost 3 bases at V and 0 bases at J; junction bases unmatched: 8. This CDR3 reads CASSFLPASGSSYEQYF. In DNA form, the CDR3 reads TGTGCCAGCAGCTTTCTCCCAGCTAGCGGGAGCTCCTACGAGCAGTACTTC.

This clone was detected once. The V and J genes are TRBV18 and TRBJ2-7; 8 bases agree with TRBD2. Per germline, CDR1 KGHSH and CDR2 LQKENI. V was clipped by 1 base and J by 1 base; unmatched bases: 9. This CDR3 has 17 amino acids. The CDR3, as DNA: TGTGCCAGCTCACCACTCCCGACTAGCGCTAAATCCTACGAGCAGTACTTC. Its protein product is CASSPLPTSAKSYEQYF.

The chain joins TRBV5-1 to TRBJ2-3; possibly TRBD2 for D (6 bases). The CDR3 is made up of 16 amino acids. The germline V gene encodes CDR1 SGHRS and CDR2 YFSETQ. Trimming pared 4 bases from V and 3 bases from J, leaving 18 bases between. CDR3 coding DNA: TGCGCCAGCAGCGGATTTAGCGGTGGAGCGACAGATACGCAGTATTTT. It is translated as CASSGFSGGATDTQYF.

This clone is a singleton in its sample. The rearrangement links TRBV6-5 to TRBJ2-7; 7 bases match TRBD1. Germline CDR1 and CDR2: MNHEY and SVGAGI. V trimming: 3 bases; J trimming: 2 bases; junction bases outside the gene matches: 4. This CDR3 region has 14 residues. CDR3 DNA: TGTGCCAGCAGTTATACAGGGGAAACCTACGAGCAGTACTTC. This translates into CASSYTGETYEQYF.

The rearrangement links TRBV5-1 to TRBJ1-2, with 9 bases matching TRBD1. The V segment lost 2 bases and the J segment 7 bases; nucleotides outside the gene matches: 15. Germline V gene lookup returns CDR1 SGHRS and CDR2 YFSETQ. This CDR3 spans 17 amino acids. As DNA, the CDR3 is TGCGCCAGCAGCTTCGGAGACAGGGGGTCCCCCTGGGGTGGCTACACCTTC. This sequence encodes CASSFGDRGSPWGGYTF. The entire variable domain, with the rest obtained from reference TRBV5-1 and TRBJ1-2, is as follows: KAGVTQTPRYLIKTRGQQVTLSCSPISGHRSVSWYQQTPGQGLQFLFEYFSETQRNKGNFPGRFSGRQFSNSRSEMNVSTLELGDSALYLCASSFGDRGSPWGGYTFGSGTRLTVV.

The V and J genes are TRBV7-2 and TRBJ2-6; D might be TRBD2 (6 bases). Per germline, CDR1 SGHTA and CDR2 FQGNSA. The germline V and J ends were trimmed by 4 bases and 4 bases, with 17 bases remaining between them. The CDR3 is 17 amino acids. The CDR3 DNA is TGTGCCAGCAGCTCCCTTCGTGGAGGGAGCGGGGCCAACGTCCTGACTTTC. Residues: CASSSLRGGSGANVLTF. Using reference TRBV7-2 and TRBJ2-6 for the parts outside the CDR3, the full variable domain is GAGVSQSPSNKVTEKGKDVELRCDPISGHTALYWYRQSLGQGLEFLIYFQGNSAPDKSGLPSDRFSAERTGGSVSTLTIQRTQQEDSAVYLCASSSLRGGSGANVLTFGAGSRLTVL.

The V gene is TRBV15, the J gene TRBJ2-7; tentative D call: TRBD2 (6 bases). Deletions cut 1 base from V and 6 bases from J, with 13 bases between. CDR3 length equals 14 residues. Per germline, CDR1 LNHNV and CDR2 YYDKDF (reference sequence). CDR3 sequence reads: CATSRGDSRGEQYF. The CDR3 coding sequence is TGTGCCACCAGCAGAGGGGACTCCCGGGGCGAGCAGTACTTC.

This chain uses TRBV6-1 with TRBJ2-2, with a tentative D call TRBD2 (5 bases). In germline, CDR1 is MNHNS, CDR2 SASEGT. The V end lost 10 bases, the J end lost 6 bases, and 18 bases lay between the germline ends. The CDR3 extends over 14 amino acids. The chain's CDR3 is CATFTGWFAGELFF. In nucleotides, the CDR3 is TGTGCCACCTTTACGGGGTGGTTCGCCGGGGAGCTGTTTTTT.

Here the CDR3 DNA reads TGCAGCGTTGAAGGGGGGGCGGGAGGACCTTACAATGAGCAGTTCTTC. It encodes CSVEGGAGGPYNEQFF. The chain is built from TRBV29-1 and TRBJ2-1; 8 bases align to TRBD2. Germline trimming cut 1 base from V and 4 bases from J; bases unmatched to any gene: 9. The germline gives CDR1 SQVTM, CDR2 ANQGSEA. The CDR3 consists of 16 residues.

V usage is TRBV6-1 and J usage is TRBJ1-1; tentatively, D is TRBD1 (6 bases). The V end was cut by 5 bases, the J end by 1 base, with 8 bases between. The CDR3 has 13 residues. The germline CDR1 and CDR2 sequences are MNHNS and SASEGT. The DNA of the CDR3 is TGTGCCAGCAGTTTGGACAGGAACACTGAAGCTTTCTTT. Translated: CASSLDRNTEAFF.